This T cell receptor beta chain was captured in a study of blood T cell repertoires in COVID-19. Whole-study context: The United States, Italy and Spain provided the acute and convalescent COVID-19 samples.

Using immunoSEQ multiplex PCR, the repertoire was profiled, and TCRdb retains in-frame clones only, with some absent. The sample lists around 200,000 clones, 90% occurring once. Germline V gene sequence: CDR1 SGHTA, CDR2 FQGNSA. CDR3 length: 13 residues. Trimming cost V 3 bases and J 11 bases, with 16 bases left between them. The sample was peripheral blood. The V gene is TRBV7-2, the J gene TRBJ1-1, with no clear D. This receptor was identified in a man between 50 and 59 years old with acute or convalescent COVID-19. As DNA, the CDR3 is TGTGCCAGCAGCTTTAGCTGGTCTGAAGCTGCTTTCTTT. It specifies CASSFSWSEAAFF.